This is a list of T cell receptor beta chains from one sample in a study of blood T cell repertoires in COVID-19. The assay was immunoSEQ multiplex PCR, and TCRdb's table has in-frame clones only and misses some. The sample contains about 98,000 clones, 75% to 90% of which appear only once. The sequencing input was peripheral blood. Receptor source: a human donor in a cohort sampled during active COVID-19. CDR3s include the opening cysteine and the closing phenylalanine or tryptophan. A D gene is named only where the DNA matches it firmly. Only part of the rows carry a size: once, few, many, or a class if the clone is expanded.

d_call: NA
v_call: TRBV6-6
clone_size: NA
j_call: TRBJ1-1
cdr3_aa: CASSPTGNHAFF
cdr3_nt: TGTGCCAGCAGCCCTACAGGGAACCACGCTTTCTTT

d_call: NA
v_call: TRBV19
clone_size: NA
j_call: TRBJ1-1
cdr3_aa: CASSMGQGRNTEAFF
cdr3_nt: TGTGCCAGTAGTATGGGCCAGGGGCGGAACACTGAAGCTTTCTTT

d_call: NA
v_call: TRBV5-1
clone_size: few
j_call: TRBJ2-7
cdr3_aa: CASSLDSGPYEQYF
cdr3_nt: TGCGCCAGCAGCTTGGACAGCGGACCCTACGAGCAGTACTTC

d_call: TRBD1
v_call: TRBV2
clone_size: NA
j_call: TRBJ2-1
cdr3_aa: CASSYQGARNNEQFF
cdr3_nt: TGTGCCAGCAGTTACCAGGGGGCTCGGAACAATGAGCAGTTCTTC

d_call: NA
v_call: TRBV6-2/TRBV6-3
clone_size: NA
j_call: TRBJ2-6
cdr3_aa: CASSFASSGANVLTF
cdr3_nt: TGTGCCAGCAGTTTCGCCAGCTCTGGGGCCAACGTCCTGACTTTC

d_call: NA
v_call: TRBV3-1/TRBV3-2
clone_size: few
j_call: TRBJ2-5
cdr3_aa: CASSRALQETQYF
cdr3_nt: TGTGCCAGCAGCCGAGCCCTCCAAGAGACCCAGTACTTC

d_call: TRBD1
v_call: TRBV7-2
clone_size: NA
j_call: TRBJ1-5
cdr3_aa: CASSLTGESASQHF
cdr3_nt: TGTGCCAGCAGCCTTACAGGGGAAAGCGCGTCCCAGCATTTT

d_call: NA
v_call: TRBV4-1
clone_size: NA
j_call: TRBJ2-7
cdr3_aa: CASSQEIPLRVRDEQYF
cdr3_nt: TGCGCCAGCAGCCAAGAAATCCCTCTTCGGGTCAGGGACGAGCAGTACTTC

d_call: TRBD1
v_call: TRBV4-1
clone_size: NA
j_call: TRBJ2-1
cdr3_aa: CASSQVDRAEQFF
cdr3_nt: TGCGCCAGCAGCCAAGTAGACAGGGCTGAACAGTTCTTC

d_call: NA
v_call: TRBV5-4
clone_size: NA
j_call: TRBJ1-2
cdr3_aa: CASSSGGAGHYGYTF
cdr3_nt: TGTGCCAGCAGCTCGGGAGGCGCAGGGCACTATGGCTACACCTTC

d_call: TRBD2
v_call: TRBV5-6
clone_size: NA
j_call: TRBJ2-3
cdr3_aa: CASSLVSRRTSGRTDTQYF
cdr3_nt: TGTGCCAGCAGCTTGGTAAGCCGTAGGACTAGCGGGAGGACAGATACGCAGTATTTT

d_call: NA
v_call: TRBV9
clone_size: once
j_call: TRBJ2-5
cdr3_aa: CASSVGLSGQQETQYF
cdr3_nt: TGTGCCAGCAGCGTAGGACTCTCAGGACAGCAAGAGACCCAGTACTTC

d_call: TRBD2
v_call: TRBV29-1
clone_size: NA
j_call: TRBJ2-2
cdr3_aa: CSVPGAGESNTGELFF
cdr3_nt: TGCAGCGTCCCCGGGGCGGGGGAGTCAAACACCGGGGAGCTGTTTTTT

d_call: TRBD1
v_call: TRBV30
clone_size: NA
j_call: TRBJ2-3
cdr3_aa: CAWGTRTGGPDTQYF
cdr3_nt: TGTGCCTGGGGTACCCGGACAGGGGGCCCAGATACGCAGTATTTT

d_call: NA
v_call: TRBV15
clone_size: few
j_call: TRBJ1-3
cdr3_aa: CATSRDRGAGNTIYF
cdr3_nt: TGTGCCACCAGCAGAGATAGGGGCGCTGGAAACACCATATATTTT

d_call: TRBD1
v_call: TRBV28
clone_size: NA
j_call: TRBJ1-4
cdr3_aa: CASSSPGQGRGEKLFF
cdr3_nt: TGTGCCAGCAGTTCCCCGGGACAGGGTCGAGGAGAAAAACTGTTTTTT

d_call: NA
v_call: TRBV6-1
clone_size: NA
j_call: TRBJ2-1
cdr3_aa: CASSDSGYEQFF
cdr3_nt: TGTGCCAGCAGTGACAGTGGCTATGAGCAGTTCTTC

d_call: NA
v_call: TRBV7-9
clone_size: NA
j_call: TRBJ1-2
cdr3_aa: CASQGGSKGGYTF
cdr3_nt: TGTGCCAGCCAGGGTGGATCGAAGGGTGGCTACACCTTC

d_call: NA
v_call: TRBV30
clone_size: NA
j_call: TRBJ1-4
cdr3_aa: CAWRGQINEKLFF
cdr3_nt: TGTGCCTGGAGGGGACAAATTAATGAAAAACTGTTTTTT

d_call: NA
v_call: TRBV9
clone_size: NA
j_call: TRBJ1-3
cdr3_aa: CASTSGASSGNTIYF
cdr3_nt: TGTGCCAGCACCAGTGGGGCGAGCTCTGGAAACACCATATATTTT

d_call: NA
v_call: TRBV5-1
clone_size: NA
j_call: TRBJ2-2
cdr3_aa: CASSLGRPMMNTGWELFF
cdr3_nt: TGCGCCAGCAGCTTGGGGCGGCCCATGATGAACACCGGGTGGGAGCTGTTTTTT

d_call: TRBD2
v_call: TRBV7-3
clone_size: NA
j_call: TRBJ2-2
cdr3_aa: CASSLSLSGGKNTGELFF
cdr3_nt: TGTGCCAGCAGCTTATCCCTTAGCGGGGGGAAGAACACCGGGGAGCTGTTTTTT

d_call: TRBD1
v_call: TRBV30
clone_size: once
j_call: TRBJ1-4
cdr3_aa: CAWSVLLDRGHRKLFF
cdr3_nt: TGTGCCTGGAGTGTACTCCTGGACAGGGGACACAGAAAACTGTTTTTT

d_call: TRBD1
v_call: TRBV27
clone_size: few
j_call: TRBJ2-3
cdr3_aa: CASKQGEGTDTQYF
cdr3_nt: TGTGCCAGCAAACAGGGGGAGGGCACAGATACGCAGTATTTT

d_call: NA
v_call: TRBV9
clone_size: NA
j_call: TRBJ1-3
cdr3_aa: CASSVEGQGSNSGNTIYF
cdr3_nt: TGTGCCAGCAGCGTAGAAGGTCAGGGGTCTAACTCTGGAAACACCATATATTTT

d_call: NA
v_call: TRBV12-3/TRBV12-4
clone_size: NA
j_call: TRBJ2-5
cdr3_aa: CASSFLGKTQYF
cdr3_nt: TGTGCCAGCAGTTTTCTGGGCAAGACCCAGTACTTC

d_call: TRBD1
v_call: TRBV5-1
clone_size: NA
j_call: TRBJ1-1
cdr3_aa: CASSFGDRTKNTEAFF
cdr3_nt: TGCGCCAGCAGCTTCGGGGACAGGACTAAGAACACTGAAGCTTTCTTT

d_call: TRBD2
v_call: TRBV10-3
clone_size: NA
j_call: TRBJ2-1
cdr3_aa: CAISESPPGGGRRSNEQFF
cdr3_nt: TGTGCCATCAGTGAGTCCCCTCCCGGGGGGGGCAGACGATCAAATGAGCAGTTCTTC

d_call: TRBD2
v_call: TRBV28
clone_size: NA
j_call: TRBJ2-5
cdr3_aa: CASSFRSGGAGETQYF
cdr3_nt: TGTGCCAGCAGTTTTCGTAGCGGGGGGGCAGGAGAGACCCAATACTTC

d_call: TRBD1
v_call: TRBV7-8
clone_size: NA
j_call: TRBJ2-2
cdr3_aa: CASNNQGAGAGELFF
cdr3_nt: TGTGCCAGCAACAACCAGGGGGCAGGGGCCGGGGAGCTGTTTTTT

d_call: TRBD1
v_call: TRBV19
clone_size: NA
j_call: TRBJ1-5
cdr3_aa: CASNSYRGAGTPHQPQHF
cdr3_nt: TGTGCCAGTAACTCATACAGGGGGGCCGGGACACCACATCAGCCCCAGCATTTT

d_call: NA
v_call: TRBV7-9
clone_size: NA
j_call: TRBJ2-2
cdr3_aa: CASSLATTNTGELFF
cdr3_nt: TGTGCCAGCAGCTTAGCCACTACGAACACCGGGGAGCTGTTTTTT

d_call: NA
v_call: TRBV28
clone_size: NA
j_call: TRBJ2-3
cdr3_aa: CASSSVASTDTQYF
cdr3_nt: TGTGCCAGCAGTTCGGTCGCGAGCACAGATACGCAGTATTTT

d_call: NA
v_call: TRBV7-2
clone_size: NA
j_call: TRBJ2-2
cdr3_aa: CASSLEGTGELFF
cdr3_nt: TGTGCCAGCAGCTTAGAGGGGACCGGGGAGCTGTTTTTT

d_call: TRBD2
v_call: TRBV7-9
clone_size: once
j_call: TRBJ2-5
cdr3_aa: CASSFSGGLQETQYF
cdr3_nt: TGTGCCAGCAGCTTTAGCGGGGGGCTACAAGAGACCCAGTACTTC

d_call: NA
v_call: TRBV5-4
clone_size: NA
j_call: TRBJ2-3
cdr3_aa: CASSHGGASGTDTQYF
cdr3_nt: TGTGCCAGCAGCCACGGTGGGGCTAGCGGCACAGATACGCAGTATTTT

d_call: NA
v_call: TRBV20-1
clone_size: NA
j_call: TRBJ2-1
cdr3_aa: CSAWDFNEQFF
cdr3_nt: TGCAGTGCTTGGGACTTCAATGAGCAGTTCTTC

d_call: TRBD2
v_call: TRBV12-5
clone_size: NA
j_call: TRBJ2-2
cdr3_aa: CASGLVGSGGSSGELFF
cdr3_nt: TGTGCTAGTGGTTTGGTGGGTAGCGGGGGGTCATCCGGGGAGCTGTTTTTT

d_call: NA
v_call: TRBV6-5
clone_size: NA
j_call: TRBJ2-7
cdr3_aa: CASTSDSPYYEQYF
cdr3_nt: TGTGCCAGCACCTCGGACAGTCCCTACTACGAGCAGTACTTC

d_call: NA
v_call: TRBV7-2
clone_size: once
j_call: TRBJ1-3
cdr3_aa: CASSSSPSGNTIYF
cdr3_nt: TGTGCCAGCAGCTCAAGCCCCTCTGGAAACACCATATATTTT